Below, 15 T cell receptor beta chains from the same sample are listed, as sequenced in a study of blood T cells in healthy people across ages. Primed by a sample-barcoded 5' primer and a J-beta primer mix, a second PCR proceeded for 7 to 11 cycles. TCRdb reanalysed the 5' RACE reads using MiXCR and keeps one entry per CDR3 protein. Here the sample spans approximately 690,000 distinct CDR3 sequences, approximately 59% being singletons. The sample taken for sequencing was blood. These receptor sequences come from a man aged 55 to 70 in good health.

This clonotype was detected only a few times. The chain couples TRBV29-1 to TRBJ2-5; D gene unclear. V was cut by 4 bases and J by 5 bases, with 14 bases left in between. Looked up from germline, CDR1 is SQVTM and CDR2 is ANQGSEA. This CDR3 has 13 amino acids. The CDR3 here is CSVVFSGRETQYF. The CDR3 DNA is TGCAGCGTTGTGTTCTCAGGCCGTGAGACCCAGTACTTC.

The rearrangement uses TRBV10-3 and TRBJ1-2; D possibly corresponds to TRBD1 (5 bases). CDR1 is ENHRY and CDR2 is SYGVKD in the germline V gene. The V end was cut by 4 bases, the J end by 2 bases, with 11 bases between. The CDR3 loop spans 14 amino acids. In DNA, the CDR3 is TGTGCCATCAGTGCGACAGTAGAAAACTATGGCTACACCTTC. This encodes CAISATVENYGYTF.

The rearrangement uses TRBV20-1 and TRBJ2-3; D is unresolved. The CDR3 extends over 14 amino acids. V gave up 6 bases and J gave up 3 bases, with 16 bases separating them. Per germline, CDR1 DFQATT and CDR2 SNEGSKA (reference sequence). In DNA, the CDR3 is TGCAGTGCCCGAATGGTGGCCGGAACAGATACGCAGTATTTT. Residues: CSARMVAGTDTQYF.

The CDR3 DNA follows: TGTGCCAGCAGTCCCAGACAGAATGAGCAGTTCTTC. Its translation is CASSPRQNEQFF. This chain links TRBV6-6 with TRBJ2-1; D possibly corresponds to TRBD1 (5 bases). In germline, CDR1 is MNHNY, CDR2 SVGAGI (reference sequence). V was clipped by 5 bases and J by 7 bases, with 9 bases between them. CDR3 length: 12 residues.

Regarding this clonotype: Germline and junction disagree at one end, which may indicate a read error. V is TRBV20-1 and J is TRBJ2-5; the match to TRBD2 covers 15 bases. The CDR3 is 14 residues long. In germline, CDR1 is DFQATT, CDR2 SNEGSKA (reference sequence). CDR3 DNA: TGCAGCGCTAAAGGGACTAGCGGGAGGAATGAGCAGTACTTC. Residues: CSAKGTSGRNEQYF.

The chain employs TRBV28 and TRBJ2-7, with D unclear. CDR3 length: 14 amino acids. In germline, CDR1 is MDHEN, CDR2 SYDVKM. The V gene lost 7 bases and the J gene lost 0 bases, with 13 bases spanning the gap. Here the CDR3 reads CASINTAYSYEQYF. The CDR3, as DNA: TGTGCCAGCATAAACACAGCATACTCCTACGAGCAGTACTTC.

The chain recombines TRBV5-1 with TRBJ2-1; D remains ambiguous. The CDR3 runs 14 residues. V gave up 1 base and J gave up 5 bases, with 10 bases separating them. The V gene's germline CDR1 is SGHRS and CDR2 YFSETQ. Written as DNA, the CDR3 is TGCGCCAGCAGCTTGCCTAGGCAGGACAATGAGCAGTTCTTC. Encoded protein: CASSLPRQDNEQFF.

The chain couples TRBV29-1 to TRBJ1-2, with unresolved D. The CDR3 loop spans 14 amino acids. The germline V gene has CDR1 SQVTM and CDR2 ANQGSEA. Trimming removed 5 bases at V and 5 bases at J, with 18 bases between. The CDR3 DNA reads TGCAGCGTTTGGGCAGGACGAGATGCTTATGGCTACACCTTC. It translates to CSVWAGRDAYGYTF.

A few counts support this clonotype. CDR3 DNA: TGCAGCGTGACTAGCGGGGGGTGGGATACGCAGTATTTT. Translation gives CSVTSGGWDTQYF. This rearrangement joins TRBV29-1 to TRBJ2-3, with TRBD2 matching over 13 bases. CDR3 length: 13 amino acids. Germline V gene data show CDR1 as SQVTM and CDR2 as ANQGSEA. Losses at the gene ends were 6 bases for V and 6 bases for J; bases not matched to a gene: 3.

This chain uses TRBV20-1 with TRBJ1-1; unclear D gene. CDR1 is DFQATT and CDR2 is SNEGSKA in the germline V gene (reference sequence). This CDR3 has 9 residues. The chain's CDR3 is CRVDTEAFF. The CDR3 DNA sequence: TGCAGAGTGGACACTGAAGCTTTCTTT.

The chain combines TRBV14 with TRBJ1-2; TRBD1 matches 7 bases. Germline CDR1 and CDR2: SGHDN and FVKESK. The CDR3 runs 15 residues. The V segment lost 5 bases and the J segment 8 bases; nucleotides outside the gene matches: 14. The CDR3 coding sequence is TGTGCCAGCAGCTTTGCCCCAGGGGGGCAGGGCGGCTACACCTTC. The encoded protein is CASSFAPGGQGGYTF.

V is TRBV21-1 and J is TRBJ1-4. TRBV21-1 is deemed a pseudogene. There are 13 residues in the CDR3. CDR3 bases: TGTGCCAGCAGCAGACCTCATCGGGGAAAACTGTTTTTT. Encoded protein: CASSRPHRGKLFF.

This clonotype was seen repeatedly, ten times or more. The J gene is TRBJ2-1, the V gene TRBV5-1; 10 nucleotides line up with TRBD2. With 6 bases clipped from V and 15 bases from J, the junction kept 9 bases outside the gene matches. Germline assignment: CDR1 SGHRS and CDR2 YFSETQ. The CDR3 is 12 amino acids. CDR3 protein: CASILAGGPRFF. The DNA of the CDR3 is TGCGCCAGCATCTTAGCGGGGGGCCCCCGGTTCTTC.

With respect to this clonotype: The junction does not match germline at one end; this may be a read error. The chain is built from TRBV29-1 and TRBJ1-2; D gene uncertain. The CDR3 consists of 13 residues. CDR1 is SQVTM and CDR2 is ANQGSEA in the germline V gene. CDR3: CGVEEARRYGYTF. For the CDR3, the DNA is TGCGGCGTTGAAGAAGCCAGGCGGTATGGCTACACCTTC.

Only a few counts were recorded for this clonotype. DNA for the CDR3: TGCGCCAGCAGCGATAGCGGGGGGGTACAAGAGACCCAGTACTTC. Translating gives CASSDSGGVQETQYF. The chain is built from TRBV5-1 and TRBJ2-5; 11 positions match TRBD2. The CDR3 sequence is 15 residues long. Germline V gives CDR1 SGHRS, CDR2 YFSETQ. The ends lost 4 bases at V and 2 bases at J; junction bases unmatched: 4.